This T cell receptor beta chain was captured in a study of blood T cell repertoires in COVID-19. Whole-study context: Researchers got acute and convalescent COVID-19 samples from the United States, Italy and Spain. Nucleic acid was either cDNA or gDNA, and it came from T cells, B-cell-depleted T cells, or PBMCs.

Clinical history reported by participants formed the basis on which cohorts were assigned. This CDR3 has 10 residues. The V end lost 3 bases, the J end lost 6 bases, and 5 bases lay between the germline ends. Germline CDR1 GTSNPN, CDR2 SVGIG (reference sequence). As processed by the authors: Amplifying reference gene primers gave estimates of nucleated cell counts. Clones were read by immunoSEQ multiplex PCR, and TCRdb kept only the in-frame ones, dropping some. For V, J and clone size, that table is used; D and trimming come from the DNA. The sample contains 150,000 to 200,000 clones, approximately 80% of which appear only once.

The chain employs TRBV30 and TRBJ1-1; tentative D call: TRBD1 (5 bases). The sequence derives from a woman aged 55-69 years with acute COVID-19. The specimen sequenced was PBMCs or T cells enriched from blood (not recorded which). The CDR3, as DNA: TGTGCCTGGAGCAGGGCTGAAGCTTTCTTT. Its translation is CAWSRAEAFF.